Listed here is a single T cell receptor beta chain. What antigen it recognizes has not been identified. No base quality information exists; no much larger clone differs at one position. These data belong to a study of post-analysis software for immune sequencing data (dated by TCRdb to the mid-2010s). In the study overall: Recorded disease courses included relapsing-remitting, secondary progressive and progressive-relapsing multiple sclerosis, with some patients lacking subtype annotation. A subset of samples was prepared in parallel using single-end sample barcoding, then pooled and co-amplified after Illumina adapter ligation. Patient repertoires were compared against roughly 12 previously published healthy control repertoires from donors aged 6 to 25 years. The paper as a whole reports these results and caveats: Normalized Chao1 diversity was significantly lower in multiple sclerosis patients than controls, suggesting substantial peripheral T-cell clonal expansion. The control group was slightly older than the multiple sclerosis patient group. Strong co-clustering of samples prepared in the same batch was shown by direct clustering with F measure, prompting a batch-effect correction. Patients showed significantly higher frequencies than controls for a handful of TRBV segments, among them TRBV5-6, TRBV5-1 and TRBV20-1.

Libraries were built with PCR. TCRdb lists the instrument as Illumina HiSeq 2500. Unique molecular identifiers were incorporated into TCR beta cDNA libraries to reduce PCR and sequencing biases. Every 1 to 10 million input T cells yielded 500,000 or so cDNA molecules, meaning each molecule approximated one T cell. The patient libraries were prepared and sequenced using the same protocol as the earlier healthy control dataset. Samples belonging to the same batch were prepared together, multiplexed and sequenced on a shared HiSeq lane. In the paper's pipeline: MIGEC was used to process the raw barcoded reads, and molecular identifier groups with only a single read were discarded before consensus assembly and CDR3 extraction. Clonotype tables were post-analysed with VDJtools, and diversity was normalized by down-sampling all datasets to the smallest sample size. To correct batch-related cross-sample contamination, repertoire overlap clustering matched CDR3 amino acid sequences but not nucleotide sequences. Using fastp at Q25 and MiXCR, TCRdb reprocessed the public reads and kept productive beta chains. Merged by CDR3 protein, the rows form single entries marked with the most common genes and DNA. The V and J calls and clone size come from TCRdb's table, not from the authors' own analysis. Across this sample there are around 440,000 distinct CDR3 sequences, with approximately 46% seen only once. About 12% of the sample rests with the top ten.

A distance of 20 bases separates the germline ends of V and J, which lose 5 bases and 3 bases respectively. The CDR3 starts with the cysteine, ends with the phenylalanine, and has 16 residues. Only the CDR3 portion is preserved as DNA: 48 bases, with reading frame beginning at the first base. The germline V gene (reference sequence) provides CDR1 LGHDT and CDR2 YNNKEL. To demonstrate the VDJtools post-analysis software, TCR beta repertoires were profiled from the peripheral blood of 13 young patients with multiple sclerosis. The patients with multiple sclerosis were children and adolescents between about 6 and 15 years of age.

The clonotype comes from a girl aged 10-17 years with multiple sclerosis. The rearranged chain carries TRBV3-1 and TRBJ2-7, with the D gene too uncertain to name. Sequences were obtained from blood. The CDR3 reads as follows: CASSSLRKAGRYEQYF. The DNA reads as follows: TGTGCCAGCAGCTCCCTAAGGAAAGCCGGTCGCTACGAGCAGTACTTC.